The 28 T cell receptor beta chains below come from one sample, sequenced in a study of cytomegalovirus exposure and HLA in healthy donors. This PCR relied on a set of 60 Vbeta primers and 13 Jbeta primers. Sequencing used immunoSEQ multiplex PCR; TCRdb keeps in-frame clones, though not all of them. Among 84,000 or so clones listed, roughly 80% were seen once. The sequenced sample consisted of PBMCs. The receptors stem from a woman aged 50 to 65 in good health and CMV-seronegative.

The chain carries TRBV6-4 and TRBJ1-2, with 9 positions matching TRBD1. V lost 3 bases, J lost 4 bases, and 6 bases stayed unmatched. Germline assignment: CDR1 MRHNA and CDR2 SNTAGT. The CDR3 loop spans 15 amino acids. Here the CDR3 reads CASSESQGAGYGYTF. CDR3 nucleotide sequence: TGTGCCAGCAGTGAATCACAGGGGGCCGGCTATGGCTACACCTTC.

The V gene is TRBV6-5, the J gene TRBJ2-2; the D gene is possibly TRBD1 (5 bases). CDR1 and CDR2 (germline): MNHEY, SVGAGI. The V end was cut by 2 bases, the J end by 6 bases, with 7 bases between. CDR3 length: 13 residues. CDR3 protein: CASSYNRPGELFF. CDR3 in DNA: TGTGCCAGCAGTTACAACAGGCCCGGGGAGCTGTTTTTT.

The chain recombines TRBV5-5 with TRBJ1-6; 7 nucleotides align to TRBD1. The ends lost 7 bases at V and 1 base at J; junction bases unmatched: 5. Per germline, CDR1 SGHKS and CDR2 YYEKEE (reference sequence). The CDR3 loop spans 15 amino acids. The CDR3 coding sequence is TGTGCCAGCCCCACAGGGGCGTCCTATAATTCACCCCTCCACTTT. Protein product: CASPTGASYNSPLHF.

V gene TRBV7-8 combines with J gene TRBJ2-1; D perhaps matches TRBD2 (7 bases). The CDR3 totals 13 residues. Between the trimmed V and J ends, which lost 5 bases and 10 bases, there was a span of 15 bases. Germline V gives CDR1 SGHVS, CDR2 FQNEAQ. As DNA, the CDR3 is TGTGCCAGCAGCCGAGGGGGGGCGGGAGAGCAGTTCTTC. Translated: CASSRGGAGEQFF.

This rearrangement joins TRBV4-2 to TRBJ2-5; D perhaps matches TRBD2 (5 bases). With the DNA end fitting TRBJ2-7 better, the J assignment may be wrong. This CDR3 is built from 17 residues. The germline V gene encodes CDR1 LGHNA and CDR2 YNFKEQ. In DNA, the CDR3 is TGTGCCAGCAGCCCGGTGGGCTCAGGAGGTAGCTCCTACGAGCAGTACTTC. Protein: CASSPVGSGGSSYEQYF.

This clone has a single count. The chain joins TRBV18 to TRBJ1-1, with 9 bases fitting TRBD1. Germline V gene data show CDR1 as KGHSH and CDR2 as LQKENI. Trimming cost V 4 bases and J 3 bases; bases outside gene matches: 9. CDR3 length: 16 amino acids. DNA of the CDR3: TGTGCCAGCTCACTCCCGACAGGGGGACACCACACTGAAGCTTTCTTT. Translation gives CASSLPTGGHHTEAFF.

The V and J genes are TRBV6-5 and TRBJ1-1; maybe TRBD1 (5 bases). In germline, CDR1 is MNHEY, CDR2 SVGAGI. The V end lost 2 bases, the J end lost 1 base, and 8 bases lay between the germline ends. The CDR3 spans 14 residues. The CDR3 reads CASSYKGQNTEAFF. DNA of the CDR3: TGTGCCAGCAGTTACAAGGGGCAGAACACTGAAGCTTTCTTT.

This clone was found a few times. The rearrangement joins TRBV4-1 to TRBJ2-1, with D possibly matching TRBD2 (6 bases). The CDR3 totals 16 residues. Deletions cut 4 bases from V and 7 bases from J, with 20 bases between. CDR1 is MGHRA, CDR2 YSYEKL, per germline. CDR3 in DNA: TGCGCCAGCAGCCCTTATTGGAGGGAGTCATTTAATGAGCAGTTCTTC. It encodes CASSPYWRESFNEQFF.

This chain uses TRBV28 with TRBJ1-5, with TRBD1 identical over 7 bases. Losses at the gene ends were 8 bases for V and 6 bases for J; bases not matched to a gene: 22. CDR3 length: 18 residues. Germline CDR1 MDHEN, CDR2 SYDVKM. In DNA form, the CDR3 reads TGTGCCAGCCATACACGATCAGCGTCGAGACAGGGTGGTCAGCCCCAGCATTTT. It is translated as CASHTRSASRQGGQPQHF.

The CDR3 region is CASSLGQGENTIYF. The CDR3 DNA reads TGTGCCAGCAGCTTAGGACAGGGGGAAAACACCATATATTTT. The rearrangement joins TRBV7-2 to TRBJ1-3, with 9 bases fitting TRBD1. CDR1 is SGHTA, CDR2 FQGNSA, per germline. Trimming at V came to 1 base and at J to 6 bases, leaving 1 base not matched to a gene. The CDR3 has 14 residues.

The V call is TRBV4-2, the J call TRBJ2-5; 14 nucleotides align to TRBD2. This CDR3 region has 16 residues. V shed 1 base and J 5 bases; nucleotides not matched to a gene: 3. Germline lookup yields CDR1 LGHNA and CDR2 YNFKEQ. The CDR3 sequence is CASSQGTSGGLETQYF. DNA of the CDR3: TGTGCCAGCAGCCAAGGGACTAGCGGGGGGCTGGAGACCCAGTACTTC.

This clone was observed at least ten times. The genes are TRBV10-3 and TRBJ2-1, with 9 nucleotides matching TRBD2. This CDR3 region has 16 residues. Per the germline V gene, CDR1 is ENHRY and CDR2 is SYGVKD. V was pared by 0 bases and J by 7 bases, with 7 bases of the junction left unmatched. The CDR3 nucleotides read TGTGCCATCAGTGAGTCAGCGGGAGGCACGGGGAATGAGCAGTTCTTC. This gives the protein CAISESAGGTGNEQFF.

The genes are TRBV18 and TRBJ1-1; 10 nucleotides align to TRBD1. The germline V gene encodes CDR1 KGHSH and CDR2 LQKENI. The V and J ends lost 1 base and 5 bases, in that order; junction bases with no gene match: 19. There are 20 residues in the CDR3. In DNA, the CDR3 is TGTGCCAGCTCACCACTGAGACAGGGGGCGACCGGACGTCGGGGGACTGAAGCTTTCTTT. Its translation: CASSPLRQGATGRRGTEAFF.

Of note for this clone: One end of the junction does not line up with germline, which may come from a read error. J is TRBJ2-4 and V is TRBV4-2; possible D gene TRBD1, 5 bases. Germline CDR1 LGHNA, CDR2 YNFKEQ. This CDR3 is 11 amino acids long. The CDR3 spells CASSPGREFVF. The CDR3 region has the DNA TGTGCCAGCAGCCCAGGCAGGGAATTTGTCTTC.

CDR3 loop: CASSQALQGSNYGYTF. Written as DNA, the CDR3 is TGCGCCAGCAGCCAAGCCTTACAGGGTAGTAACTATGGCTACACCTTC. The V call is TRBV4-3, the J call TRBJ1-2, with a tentative D call TRBD1 (6 bases). Germline assignment: CDR1 LGHNA and CDR2 YSLEER. V lost 1 base and J 1 base, leaving 13 bases between the germline ends. CDR3 length: 16 amino acids.

V is TRBV19 and J is TRBJ1-6; TRBD1 matches at 8 bases. CDR3 size: 14 residues. V dropped 5 bases and J dropped 6; count of bases not matched to a gene: 3. CDR1 LNHDA and CDR2 SQIVND come from the germline V gene (reference sequence). This CDR3 reads CASSATGVNSPLHF. The CDR3 DNA reads as TGTGCCAGTAGTGCGACAGGGGTTAATTCACCCCTCCACTTT.

The genes are TRBV4-1 and TRBJ2-5, with D perhaps matching TRBD1 (6 bases). The CDR3 loop spans 14 amino acids. Trimming stripped 3 bases from V and 1 base from J, with 9 bases between. The V gene's germline CDR1 is MGHRA and CDR2 YSYEKL. The CDR3 nucleotides are TGCGCCAGCAGCCACCCGGACAGCCAAGAGACCCAGTACTTC. As protein: CASSHPDSQETQYF.

In its sample, this clone was seen a few times. The chain recombines TRBV6-5 with TRBJ1-3; a possible D gene is TRBD1 (5 bases). The CDR3 is 16 residues long. Trimming cost V 3 bases and J 7 bases, with 19 bases left between them. CDR1 MNHEY and CDR2 SVGAGI come from the germline V gene. The CDR3 is CASSYGRGESRNTIYF. The CDR3 DNA reads TGTGCCAGCAGTTATGGTAGGGGCGAAAGTCGGAACACCATATATTTT.

The chain uses TRBV19 and TRBJ2-7; D may be TRBD1 (6 bases). The V end was cut by 4 bases, the J end by 0 bases, with 10 bases between. The CDR3 has 14 amino acids. Germline V gives CDR1 LNHDA, CDR2 SQIVND (reference sequence). The CDR3 here is CASSRTGSSYEQYF. The CDR3 DNA is TGTGCCAGTAGTAGAACAGGGTCCTCCTACGAGCAGTACTTC.

For this clone: Different DNA sequences within this sample yield the same CDR3. The CDR3 here is CASSLGTDNEQFF. CDR3 bases: TGCGCCAGCAGCCTGGGGACAGACAATGAGCAGTTCTTC. This chain links TRBV5-1 with TRBJ2-1; 7 positions agree with TRBD1. Germline V gene sequence: CDR1 SGHRS, CDR2 YFSETQ. This CDR3 is 13 amino acids long. Trimming at V came to 4 bases and at J to 5 bases, leaving 3 bases not matched to a gene.

The rearrangement links TRBV6-6 to TRBJ2-1, with 7 bases fitting TRBD2. The J segment lost 8 bases and the V segment lost 8 bases, leaving 18 bases of the junction unmatched. Germline CDR1 is MNHNY and CDR2 is SVGAGI (reference sequence). CDR3 size: 16 residues. CDR3 in amino acids: CASSGWGGSGGDEQFF. CDR3 bases: TGTGCCAGCTCTGGGTGGGGGGGGAGTGGTGGCGATGAGCAGTTCTTC.

This chain links TRBV10-2 with TRBJ2-7, with D possibly TRBD2 on 6 matching bases. Trimming shortened V by 0 bases and J by 5 bases, and 8 bases separated the two germline ends. The CDR3 loop spans 13 amino acids. Per germline, CDR1 WSHSY and CDR2 SAAADI. CDR3 sequence: CASSESEGNEQYF. The CDR3 DNA follows: TGCGCCAGCAGTGAGTCGGAGGGGAACGAGCAGTACTTC.

This chain connects TRBV30 to TRBJ2-1; D is undetermined. The V and J ends lost 5 bases and 0 bases respectively, with 23 bases between them. Germline V gene sequence: CDR1 GTSNPN, CDR2 SVGIG (reference sequence). CDR3 size: 18 residues. CDR3 nucleotide sequence: TGTGCCTGGGAGAAAAGAGGCCGTTTTTCGAGCTCCTACAATGAGCAGTTCTTC. It translates to CAWEKRGRFSSSYNEQFF.

This clone has just one count. The V call is TRBV27, the J call TRBJ2-1, with D uncertain. Trimming stripped 3 bases from V and 0 bases from J, with 6 bases between. The CDR3 is 14 residues long. Germline values: CDR1 MNHEY, CDR2 SMNVEV (reference sequence). CDR3 in DNA: TGTGCCAGCAGTTTGCTAAGCTCCTACAATGAGCAGTTCTTC. Translation: CASSLLSSYNEQFF.

The chain uses TRBV14 and TRBJ1-3; D unclear. Trimming stripped 1 base from V and 11 bases from J, with 15 bases between. The CDR3 contains 14 residues. Germline V gene data show CDR1 as SGHDN and CDR2 as FVKESK. CDR3 sequence reads: CASSQANSPSAIYF. The CDR3, as DNA: TGTGCCAGCAGCCAAGCCAACAGCCCAAGTGCCATATATTTT.

This clone was counted once. The genes are TRBV5-8 and TRBJ2-5; 10 bases are a match to TRBD2. The J call may be wrong; the DNA end is better matched by TRBJ2-7. CDR1 and CDR2 (germline): SGHTS, YDEGEE. The CDR3 runs 14 residues. CDR3 residues: CASSLAGGPYEQYF. The CDR3 DNA follows: TGTGCCAGCAGCTTAGCGGGAGGGCCCTACGAGCAGTACTTC.

This sequence joins TRBV2 and TRBJ2-2, with TRBD1 matching 7 bases. The germline V gene encodes CDR1 SNHLY and CDR2 FYNNEI. This CDR3 spans 15 amino acids. Trimming took 7 bases from V and 4 from J; bases not matched to a gene: 9. The CDR3 DNA reads as TGTGCCAGCACTAAGGGGGCATCGGGCACCGGGGAGCTGTTTTTT. It is translated as CASTKGASGTGELFF.

V gene TRBV6-1 combines with J gene TRBJ1-3; a possible D gene is TRBD1 (6 bases). Germline V gives CDR1 MNHNS, CDR2 SASEGT. The CDR3 sequence is 17 residues long. V was cut by 6 bases and J by 0 bases, with 18 bases left in between. The CDR3 DNA reads as TGTGCCAGCAGGGAATCAACCGACAGGCGCTCTGGAAACACCATATATTTT. Translating it yields CASRESTDRRSGNTIYF.